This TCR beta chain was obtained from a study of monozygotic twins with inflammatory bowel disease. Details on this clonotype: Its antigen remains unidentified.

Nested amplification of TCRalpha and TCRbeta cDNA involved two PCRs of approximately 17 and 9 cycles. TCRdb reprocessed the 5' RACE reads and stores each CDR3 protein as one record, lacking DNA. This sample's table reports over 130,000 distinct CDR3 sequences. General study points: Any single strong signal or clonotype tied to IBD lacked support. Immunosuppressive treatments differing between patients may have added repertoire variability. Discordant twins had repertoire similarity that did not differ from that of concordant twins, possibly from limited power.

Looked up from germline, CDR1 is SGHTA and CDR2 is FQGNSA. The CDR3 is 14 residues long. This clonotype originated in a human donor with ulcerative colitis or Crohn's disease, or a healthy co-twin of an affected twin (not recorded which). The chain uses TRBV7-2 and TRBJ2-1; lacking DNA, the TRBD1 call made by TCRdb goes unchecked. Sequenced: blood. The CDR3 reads CASSLRGGFNEQFF. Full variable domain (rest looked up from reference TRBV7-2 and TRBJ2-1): GAGVSQSPSNKVTEKGKDVELRCDPISGHTALYWYRQSLGQGLEFLIYFQGNSAPDKSGLPSDRFSAERTGGSVSTLTIQRTQQEDSAVYLCASSLRGGFNEQFFGPGTRLTVL.